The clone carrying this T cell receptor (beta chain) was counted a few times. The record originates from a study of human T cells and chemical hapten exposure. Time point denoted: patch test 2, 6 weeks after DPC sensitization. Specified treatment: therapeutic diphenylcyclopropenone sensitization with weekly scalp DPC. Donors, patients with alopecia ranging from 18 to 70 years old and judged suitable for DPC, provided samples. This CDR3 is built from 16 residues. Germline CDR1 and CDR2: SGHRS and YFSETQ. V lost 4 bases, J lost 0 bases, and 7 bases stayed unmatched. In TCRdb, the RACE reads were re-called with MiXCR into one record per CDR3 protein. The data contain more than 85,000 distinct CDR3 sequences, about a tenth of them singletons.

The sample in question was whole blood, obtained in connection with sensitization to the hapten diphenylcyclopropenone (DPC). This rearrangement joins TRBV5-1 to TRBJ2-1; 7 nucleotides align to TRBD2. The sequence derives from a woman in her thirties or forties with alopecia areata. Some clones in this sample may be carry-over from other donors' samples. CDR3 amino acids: CASSARLASSYNEQFF. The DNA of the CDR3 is TGCGCCAGCAGCGCGAGACTAGCAAGCTCCTACAATGAGCAGTTCTTC.